This TCR beta chain was found in a study of T cell repertoires in cytomegalovirus infection. Study-level information: Recently identified HLA-C-restricted CMV epitopes were among the peptides used. Based on public TCR beta signatures, there were indications of CMV infection and of a matching HLA type. Overall study results and limits: Predominance within the ex vivo response was attributable to HLA-C-restricted CMV-specific TCR beta clonotypes. Identification of carriers of CMV plus the relevant HLA was achieved through cumulative public TCR beta family frequency.

Germline V gene data show CDR1 as MNHEY and CDR2 as SMNVEV (reference sequence). V was clipped by 4 bases and J by 2 bases; unmatched bases: 11. The CDR3 consists of 17 residues. TCRdb reprocessed the reads with MiXCR, giving one entry per CDR3 protein. Seen here are 150,000 or so distinct CDR3 sequences, about 20% observed once, and the top ten hold about 25%. Note on this clonotype: Its cognate antigen is unknown.

The gene calls are TRBV27 and TRBJ2-7, with 10 bases matching TRBD2. This clonotype was sampled from a human donor in good health (CMV status not recorded). Some clones in this sample may be carry-over from other donors' samples. The input for sequencing was CD8+ T cells from cultured PBMCs, taken from culture after CMV antigen stimulation. CDR3 DNA sequence: TGTGCCAGCAGTTCCCAACCATCCGGACTAGCGGCCTACGAGCAGTACTTC. As protein: CASSSQPSGLAAYEQYF.